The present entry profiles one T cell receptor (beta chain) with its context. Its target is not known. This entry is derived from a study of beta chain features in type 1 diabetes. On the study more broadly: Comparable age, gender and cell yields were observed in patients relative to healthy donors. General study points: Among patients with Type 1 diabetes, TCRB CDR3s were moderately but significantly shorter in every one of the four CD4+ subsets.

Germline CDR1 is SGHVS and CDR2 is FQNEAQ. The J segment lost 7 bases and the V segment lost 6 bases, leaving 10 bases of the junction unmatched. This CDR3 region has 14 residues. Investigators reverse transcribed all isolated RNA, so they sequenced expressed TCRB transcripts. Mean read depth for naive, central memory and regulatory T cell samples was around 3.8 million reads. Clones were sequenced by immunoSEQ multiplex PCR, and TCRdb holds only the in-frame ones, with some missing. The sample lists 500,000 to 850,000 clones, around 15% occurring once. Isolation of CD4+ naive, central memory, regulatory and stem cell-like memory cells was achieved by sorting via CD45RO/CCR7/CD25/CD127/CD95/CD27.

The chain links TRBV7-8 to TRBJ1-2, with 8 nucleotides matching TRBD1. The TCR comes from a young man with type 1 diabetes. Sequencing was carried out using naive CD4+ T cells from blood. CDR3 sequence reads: CASRRDRGSRGYTF. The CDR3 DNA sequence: TGTGCCAGCAGGCGTGACAGGGGAAGTCGTGGCTACACCTTC. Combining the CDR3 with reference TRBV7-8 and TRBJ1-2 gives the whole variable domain GAGVSQSPRYKVAKRGQDVALRCDPISGHVSLFWYQQALGQGPEFLTYFQNEAQLDKSGLPSDRFFAERPEGSVSTLKIQRTQQEDSAVYLCASRRDRGSRGYTFGSGTRLTVV.